This entry lists 16 T cell receptor beta chains sequenced from one sample in a study of blood T cell repertoires in COVID-19. The protocol was immunoSEQ multiplex PCR, while the TCRdb copy is restricted to in-frame clones and leaves out a portion. The sample lists roughly 260,000 clones; about 89% were seen once. The sample consisted of peripheral blood. These receptors all stem from a woman aged 45-59 years with acute or convalescent COVID-19.

The rearrangement joins TRBV7-2 to TRBJ1-2; TRBD1 matches at 7 bases. The germline CDR1 and CDR2 sequences are SGHTA and FQGNSA. The J segment lost 6 bases and the V segment lost 1 base, leaving 8 bases of the junction unmatched. This CDR3 has 15 amino acids. Here the CDR3 reads CASSLGRTGSDGYTF. Written as DNA, the CDR3 is TGTGCCAGCAGCTTAGGGAGGACAGGCTCTGATGGCTACACCTTC.

This chain links TRBV28 with TRBJ1-4; D might be TRBD1 (5 bases). This CDR3 spans 17 amino acids. V dropped 3 bases and J dropped 5 bases, with 19 bases sitting between them. Germline CDR1 reads MDHEN; CDR2 reads SYDVKM. The CDR3 nucleotides read TGTGCCAGCAGTTTTGAGGATTTCGGGGGGGTGAATGAAAAACTGTTTTTT. It yields the protein CASSFEDFGGVNEKLFF. Looking up the rest from reference TRBV28 and TRBJ1-4 gives the full variable domain: DVKVTQSSRYLVKRTGEKVFLECVQDMDHENMFWYRQDPGLGLRLIYFSYDVKMKEKGDIPEGYSVSREKKERFSLILESASTNQTSMYLCASSFEDFGGVNEKLFFGSGTQLSVL.

The chain links TRBV11-3 to TRBJ2-5, with D possibly matching TRBD2 (5 bases). The CDR3 is made up of 13 amino acids. Germline V lookup: CDR1 SGHNT, CDR2 YENEEA. Trimming left V 2 bases short and J 4 bases short, with 8 bases between. The CDR3 bases are TGTGCCAGCAGCTTACGTCGGGGAGAGACCCAGTACTTC. The encoded protein is CASSLRRGETQYF.

The chain couples TRBV27 to TRBJ1-5; 8 bases are a match to TRBD1. With 3 bases clipped from V and 4 bases from J, the junction kept 5 bases outside the gene matches. This CDR3 is built from 15 residues. Germline V CDR1 and CDR2: MNHEY, SMNVEV (reference sequence). The CDR3 here is CASSFVGTGNQPQHF. The CDR3 nucleotides read TGTGCCAGCAGTTTCGTTGGGACAGGTAATCAGCCCCAGCATTTT.

V is TRBV25-1 and J is TRBJ2-1; 8 bases match TRBD1. The germline V gene encodes CDR1 MGHDK and CDR2 SYGVNS. The J segment lost 2 bases and the V segment lost 3 bases, leaving 0 bases of the junction unmatched. This CDR3 is built from 14 residues. The CDR3 sequence: CASSDRGPYNEQFF. CDR3 DNA: TGTGCCAGCAGTGACAGGGGGCCCTACAATGAGCAGTTCTTC.

V is TRBV6-5 and J is TRBJ1-4; 7 bases line up with TRBD1. CDR3 size: 13 residues. Trimming cost V 2 bases and J 8 bases; bases outside gene matches: 2. CDR1 and CDR2 from the germline V gene are MNHEY and SVGAGI. CDR3: CASSYKDREKLFF. As DNA, the CDR3 is TGTGCCAGCAGTTACAAGGACAGGGAAAAACTGTTTTTT.

V and J are TRBV2 and TRBJ2-2, with D hard to call. The V and J ends lost 6 bases and 0 bases respectively, with 5 bases between them. The CDR3 totals 13 residues. Germline CDR1 and CDR2: SNHLY and FYNNEI. The CDR3 DNA reads TGTGCCAGCAGGGCAACGAACACCGGGGAGCTGTTTTTT. As protein: CASRATNTGELFF.

The genes are TRBV18 and TRBJ1-1; D gene ambiguous. V lost 8 bases and J lost 5, with 6 bases in between. CDR3 length: 10 amino acids. CDR1 and CDR2 (germline): KGHSH, LQKENI. CDR3 amino acids: CASHGTEAFF. As DNA, the CDR3 is TGTGCCAGCCACGGGACTGAAGCTTTCTTT. Together with reference TRBV18 and TRBJ1-1, the CDR3 gives the full variable domain: NAGVMQNPRHLVRRRGQEARLRCSPMKGHSHVYWYRQLPEEGLKFMVYLQKENIIDESGMPKERFSAEFPKEGPSILRIQQVVRGDSAAYFCASHGTEAFFGQGTRLTVV.

This clone has just a few counts. The genes are TRBV7-6 and TRBJ2-1, with TRBD2 identical over 9 bases. CDR1 and CDR2 from the germline V gene are SGHVS and FNYEAQ. V lost 6 bases to trimming and J lost 5 bases; unmatched junction nucleotides: 17. The CDR3 contains 18 residues. CDR3 nucleotide sequence: TGTGCCAGCAGGCATACGGGATTGCCTAGCGGGGCCGACAATGAGCAGTTCTTC. Its protein is CASRHTGLPSGADNEQFF.

The chain employs TRBV3-1 (or the pseudogene TRBV3-2) and TRBJ1-5; D not certain. Between the trimmed V and J ends, which lost 4 bases and 3 bases, there was a span of 10 bases. This CDR3 is 14 amino acids long. The V gene's germline CDR1 is LGHDT and CDR2 YNNKEL (reference sequence). Written as DNA, the CDR3 is TGTGCCAGCAGCCCCCGGAGGTACAATCAGCCCCAGCATTTT. Translation gives CASSPRRYNQPQHF.

The chain joins TRBV6-5 to TRBJ2-7; TRBD1 might be the D (6 bases). Between the trimmed V and J ends, which lost 6 bases and 2 bases, there was a span of 17 bases. The CDR3 is 15 amino acids. Germline CDR1 and CDR2: MNHEY and SVGAGI. The CDR3 here is CASRTEGTSAYEQYF. CDR3 nucleotides: TGTGCCAGCAGGACAGAAGGGACATCCGCCTACGAGCAGTACTTC.

This chain connects TRBV9 to TRBJ2-3; D not resolved. Trimming pared 0 bases from V and 0 bases from J, leaving 8 bases between. Germline CDR1 reads SGDLS; CDR2 reads YYNGEE. The CDR3 is 15 residues long. CDR3 amino acids: CASSVGYTSTDTQYF. The CDR3 DNA sequence: TGTGCCAGCAGCGTAGGATATACTAGCACAGATACGCAGTATTTT.

Only one count was recorded for this clone. The chain combines TRBV7-2 with TRBJ1-1, with D perhaps TRBD1 (5 bases). The CDR3 totals 15 residues. Between the trimmed V and J ends, which lost 1 base and 1 base, there was a span of 10 bases. Germline loops: CDR1 SGHTA, CDR2 FQGNSA. The CDR3 here is CASSLVRDGNTEAFF. CDR3 bases: TGTGCCAGCAGCTTAGTGCGGGACGGGAACACTGAAGCTTTCTTT.

The J gene is TRBJ2-1, the V gene TRBV29-1; weak D call: TRBD1 (6 bases). Germline V gene sequence: CDR1 SQVTM, CDR2 ANQGSEA. V lost 5 bases, J lost 4 bases, and 24 bases lay in between. The CDR3 has 17 residues. The CDR3 DNA sequence: TGCAGCGTTTTTTCTGGCGGCCTCAGGGGCCTTTACAATGAGCAGTTCTTC. As protein: CSVFSGGLRGLYNEQFF.

The sample holds a few counts of this clone. CDR3 nucleotide sequence: TGTGCCAGCAGCGAACAGGGGGTCGGCAATCAGCCCCAGCATTTT. It encodes CASSEQGVGNQPQHF. The chain combines TRBV7-8 with TRBJ1-5; TRBD1 matches 8 bases. The CDR3 spans 15 residues. J gave up 2 bases and V 5 bases, and 5 bases lay outside the gene matches. The germline V gene has CDR1 SGHVS and CDR2 FQNEAQ.

This clone was counted once. The chain has TRBV30 and TRBJ2-2, with D possibly being TRBD2 (6 bases). The V end was cut by 3 bases, the J end by 6 bases, with 14 bases between. Germline lookup yields CDR1 GTSNPN and CDR2 SVGIG (reference sequence). The CDR3 has 14 amino acids. The CDR3 bases are TGTGCCTGGAGGAATGGTGGGGGGTCCGGGGAGCTGTTTTTT. Amino acid sequence: CAWRNGGGSGELFF.